This passage covers 12 T cell receptor beta chains from one sample sequenced in a study of blood T cell repertoires in COVID-19. Repertoires were generated with immunoSEQ multiplex PCR, while TCRdb's copy carries only in-frame clones and drops some. Of 100,000 to 150,000 clones listed, approximately 68% are singletons. The sample taken for sequencing was peripheral blood. These receptors were taken from a woman aged 70 to 79 with acute or convalescent COVID-19.

A few counts support this clone. This chain joins TRBV6-1 and TRBJ1-4, with D perhaps matching TRBD1 (6 bases). The CDR3 runs to 19 residues. The germline gives CDR1 MNHNS, CDR2 SASEGT. Trimming removed 2 bases at V and 8 bases at J, with 27 bases between. This CDR3 reads CASSEYWRRGSGEGEKLFF. DNA for the CDR3: TGTGCCAGCAGTGAATACTGGCGTCGCGGATCAGGGGAGGGAGAAAAACTGTTTTTT.

The chain combines TRBV7-2 with TRBJ1-4, with a weak D call TRBD1 (5 bases). Germline V gives CDR1 SGHTA, CDR2 FQGNSA. This CDR3 has 15 amino acids. V lost 1 base and J lost 2, with 8 bases in between. The chain's CDR3 is CASSLVGLTNEKLFF. CDR3 sequence (DNA): TGTGCCAGCAGCTTAGTGGGACTCACTAATGAAAAACTGTTTTTT.

The chain recombines TRBV6-5 with TRBJ1-3; the D gene is possibly TRBD1 (5 bases). Trimming took 2 bases from V and 0 from J, leaving 11 bases between them. Per germline, CDR1 MNHEY and CDR2 SVGAGI. The CDR3 extends over 16 amino acids. This CDR3 is CASSYIGANSGNTIYF. CDR3 sequence (DNA): TGTGCCAGCAGTTACATTGGGGCCAACTCTGGAAACACCATATATTTT.

This clone has a single count. This chain connects TRBV12-3 or TRBV12-4 to TRBJ2-5, with a possible D match to TRBD2 (5 bases). The CDR3 totals 12 residues. The V end lost 6 bases, the J end lost 4 bases, and 9 bases lay between the germline ends. The CDR3 protein is CASRSEGETQYF. Written as DNA, the CDR3 is TGTGCCAGCAGGAGTGAGGGAGAGACCCAGTACTTC.

This clone has a handful of counts. V gene TRBV20-1 combines with J gene TRBJ2-1; D is perhaps TRBD1 (6 bases). The V end was cut by 3 bases, the J end by 0 bases, with 15 bases between. The CDR3 covers 16 residues. Per germline, CDR1 DFQATT and CDR2 SNEGSKA (reference sequence). The CDR3, as DNA: TGCAGTGCTAGTAGACAGGCTCCGAGCTCCTACAATGAGCAGTTCTTC. Translated, it gives CSASRQAPSSYNEQFF.

V and J are TRBV20-1 and TRBJ2-3; a possible D gene is TRBD1 (6 bases). The CDR3 has 14 residues. Trimming shortened V by 3 bases and J by 2 bases, and 12 bases separated the two germline ends. Germline V gives CDR1 DFQATT, CDR2 SNEGSKA (reference sequence). In DNA, the CDR3 is TGCAGTGCTAGTTTGGGGGCGGTCACAGATACGCAGTATTTT. It is translated as CSASLGAVTDTQYF.

The chain joins TRBV28 to TRBJ1-5; TRBD1 might be the D (5 bases). The germline CDR1 and CDR2 sequences are MDHEN and SYDVKM. The V end was cut by 8 bases, the J end by 3 bases, with 14 bases between. The CDR3 is made up of 14 amino acids. The CDR3 nucleotides read TGTGCCAGCCAGACCGGGACTCTCAATCAGCCCCAGCATTTT. Its protein is CASQTGTLNQPQHF.

The chain uses TRBV10-3 and TRBJ1-1; TRBD1 agrees at 9 bases. The V gene end was trimmed by 4 bases and the J gene end by 4 bases; junction bases not matched to a gene: 1. The CDR3 covers 13 residues. The V gene's germline CDR1 is ENHRY and CDR2 SYGVKD. CDR3 DNA sequence: TGTGCCATCAGTGGACAGGGGGGCACTGAAGCTTTCTTT. This translates into CAISGQGGTEAFF.

The V and J genes are TRBV5-1 and TRBJ2-7, with 12 bases that match TRBD1. Germline V gene sequence: CDR1 SGHRS, CDR2 YFSETQ. This CDR3 is built from 15 residues. V shed 3 bases and J 6 bases; nucleotides not matched to a gene: 7. The CDR3 loop is CASSSQGQGAGEQYF. DNA of the CDR3: TGCGCCAGCAGCTCCCAGGGACAGGGGGCGGGCGAGCAGTACTTC. The full variable domain, rest sourced from reference TRBV5-1 and TRBJ2-7, is KAGVTQTPRYLIKTRGQQVTLSCSPISGHRSVSWYQQTPGQGLQFLFEYFSETQRNKGNFPGRFSGRQFSNSRSEMNVSTLELGDSALYLCASSSQGQGAGEQYFGPGTRLTVT.

V usage is TRBV6-5 and J usage is TRBJ1-1; TRBD1 matches 10 bases. The CDR3 extends over 14 amino acids. CDR1 MNHEY and CDR2 SVGAGI come from the germline V gene. The junction had 6 bases not matched to a gene; V was cut back by 6 bases and J by 5 bases. As DNA, the CDR3 is TGTGCCAGCAGCCCGGGACAGGGGCTAACTGAAGCTTTCTTT. Translation: CASSPGQGLTEAFF.

The chain recombines TRBV18 with TRBJ2-1; tentative D call: TRBD2 (5 bases). CDR1 is KGHSH, CDR2 LQKENI, per germline. Trimming left V 2 bases short and J 4 bases short, with 12 bases between. The CDR3 contains 15 residues. Written as DNA, the CDR3 is TGTGCCAGCTCACCAGGGCGGCCGGGATACAATGAGCAGTTCTTC. Translation: CASSPGRPGYNEQFF.

This clone has only one observation. This chain joins TRBV28 and TRBJ1-2, with 7 bases matching TRBD1. V dropped 8 bases and J dropped 2; count of bases not matched to a gene: 11. CDR1 is MDHEN, CDR2 SYDVKM, per germline. CDR3 length: 15 amino acids. The CDR3 bases are TGTGCCAGCCTCAAAAGAGGGGGCCGAAACTATGGCTACACCTTC. Its protein product is CASLKRGGRNYGYTF.